The 23 T cell receptor beta chains listed next were all sequenced from one sample in a study of vaccination effects on CD4 cells after COVID-19. Expansion of antigen-specific CD4+ T cells with viral peptide pools was carried out by the ViraFEST assay before sequencing. Investigators separated out CD4+ T cells once 9 to 11 days of culture had passed. It was two doses of either the BNT162b2 or mRNA-1273 vaccine that participants received. Libraries were prepared by immunoSEQ multiplex PCR; TCRdb keeps only in-frame clonotypes and omits some of them. Of about 48,000 clones in the sample, around three quarters were seen once. These receptors have no identified antigens. Material: CD4+ T cells from PBMCs cultured with HCoV-OC43 spike peptides, obtained after COVID-19 vaccination. Subset meaning: HCoV-OC43 spike overlapping peptide pool stimulation. These receptors were collected from a human donor who received a COVID-19 vaccine.

CDR3 DNA sequence: TGTGCCAGCAGCCAAGGGACAGGGTTTGGCTACACCTTC. It encodes CASSQGTGFGYTF. J is TRBJ1-2 and V is TRBV14; 8 positions agree with TRBD1. The V gene's germline CDR1 is SGHDN and CDR2 FVKESK. The CDR3 spans 13 residues. V lost 1 base, J lost 7 bases, and 2 bases stayed unmatched.

V usage is TRBV4-1 and J usage is TRBJ2-1, with D perhaps TRBD1 or TRBD2 (6 bases each). This CDR3 region has 16 residues. CDR1 is MGHRA and CDR2 is YSYEKL in the germline V gene. V lost 0 bases and J lost 8, with 17 bases in between. CDR3 in DNA: TGCGCCAGCAGCCAAGATTCAACCCTAGGGGGGTATGAGCAGTTCTTC. Protein product: CASSQDSTLGGYEQFF.

The V gene is TRBV7-2, the J gene TRBJ2-5, with 11 bases matching TRBD2. V dropped 1 base and J dropped 5; count of bases not matched to a gene: 6. From germline, CDR1 is SGHTA and CDR2 FQGNSA. This CDR3 is 16 amino acids long. The CDR3 is CASSLVRASGGETQYF. CDR3 bases: TGTGCCAGCAGCTTAGTTAGGGCTAGCGGGGGGGAGACCCAGTACTTC.

This clone was found once. The gene calls are TRBV5-1 and TRBJ2-7; 10 bases are a match to TRBD2. Germline CDR1 reads SGHRS; CDR2 reads YFSETQ. The J segment lost 0 bases and the V segment lost 3 bases, leaving 3 bases of the junction unmatched. CDR3 length: 15 residues. The CDR3, as DNA: TGCGCCAGCAGCTCCCTAGCGGGGGACTCCTACGAGCAGTACTTC. It translates to CASSSLAGDSYEQYF.

This chain uses TRBV6-5 with TRBJ2-1, with a possible D match to TRBD2 (7 bases). Per germline, CDR1 MNHEY and CDR2 SVGAGI. This CDR3 has 14 amino acids. V was pared by 6 bases and J by 8 bases, with 17 bases between. CDR3 sequence: CASRQRLAGDEQFF. CDR3 bases: TGTGCCAGCAGACAGAGACTAGCAGGGGATGAGCAGTTCTTC.

The chain combines TRBV11-2 with TRBJ2-7, with 11 nucleotides matching TRBD1. CDR1 and CDR2 (germline): SGHAT, FQNNGV. V was pared by 1 base and J by 4 bases, with 3 bases of the junction left unmatched. This CDR3 is 15 amino acids long. The CDR3 reads CASSLVGTGGYEQYF. Here the CDR3 DNA reads TGTGCCAGCAGCTTAGTAGGGACAGGGGGTTACGAGCAGTACTTC. The full variable domain, in which reference TRBV11-2 and TRBJ2-7 provide the parts outside the CDR3, is EAGVAQSPRYKIIEKRQSVAFWCNPISGHATLYWYQQILGQGPKLLIQFQNNGVVDDSQLPKDRFSAERLKGVDSTLKIQPAKLEDSAVYLCASSLVGTGGYEQYFGPGTRLTVT.

This clone was seen just once. The genes are TRBV25-1 and TRBJ2-5; 7 nucleotides align to TRBD1. CDR1 is MGHDK, CDR2 SYGVNS, per germline. This CDR3 is 16 amino acids long. Trimming took 4 bases from V and 5 from J; bases not matched to a gene: 13. The CDR3 DNA reads TGTGCCAGCAGTGTCGGGGACAGCGCAAGGATGGAGACCCAGTACTTC. Translating it yields CASSVGDSARMETQYF.

This chain links TRBV3-1 (or the pseudogene TRBV3-2) with TRBJ2-5, with 14 bases lining up with TRBD2. V gave up 4 bases and J gave up 4 bases; unmatched junction bases: 5. The CDR3 covers 16 residues. Germline loops: CDR1 LGHDT, CDR2 YNNKEL (reference sequence). CDR3 region: CASSLGLAGEGETQYF. The CDR3 DNA is TGTGCCAGCAGCCTGGGACTAGCGGGGGAAGGAGAGACCCAGTACTTC.

The chain is built from TRBV4-1 and TRBJ2-1; TRBD2 matches at 7 bases. This CDR3 has 15 residues. Germline trimming cut 9 bases from V and 0 bases from J; bases unmatched to any gene: 8. From germline, CDR1 is MGHRA and CDR2 YSYEKL. The CDR3 nucleotides read TGCGCCAGTGAGGGAGGGCCGAGCTCCTACAATGAGCAGTTCTTC. Its translation is CASEGGPSSYNEQFF.

This clone was found once. This rearrangement joins TRBV10-2 to TRBJ2-7; TRBD2 matches at 9 bases. CDR1 is WSHSY and CDR2 is SAAADI in the germline V gene. Losses at the gene ends were 3 bases for V and 7 bases for J; bases not matched to a gene: 10. The CDR3 loop spans 15 amino acids. The CDR3 loop is CASSDLAGGPGEQYF. CDR3 nucleotides: TGCGCCAGCAGTGATTTGGCGGGGGGGCCGGGGGAGCAGTACTTC.

The table lists this clone with a count of one. V is TRBV6-1 and J is TRBJ1-2; 7 positions agree with TRBD1. With V trimmed by 3 bases and J by 4 bases, 5 bases remained unmatched. This CDR3 contains 14 residues. From germline, CDR1 is MNHNS and CDR2 SASEGT. The CDR3 sequence: CASSDGGGVYGYTF. CDR3 bases: TGTGCCAGCAGTGATGGAGGGGGCGTCTATGGCTACACCTTC.

The chain uses TRBV7-8 and TRBJ2-7; no reliable D call. Trimming took off 3 bases at V and 3 bases at J, with 6 bases between the two ends. CDR3 length: 12 amino acids. Germline V gene lookup returns CDR1 SGHVS and CDR2 FQNEAQ. CDR3 nucleotide sequence: TGTGCCAGCAGCTTTGAGTTCTACGAGCAGTACTTC. Its protein product is CASSFEFYEQYF.

V usage is TRBV2 and J usage is TRBJ2-3; D gene ambiguous. V lost 5 bases to trimming and J lost 5 bases, with 14 bases between them. CDR1 SNHLY and CDR2 FYNNEI come from the germline V gene. The CDR3 length is 14 residues. CDR3 region: CASSKPPERDTQYF. In DNA form, the CDR3 reads TGTGCCAGCAGTAAGCCCCCCGAAAGAGATACGCAGTATTTT. The full variable domain, with the rest looked up from reference TRBV2 and TRBJ2-3, is EPEVTQTPSHQVTQMGQEVILRCVPISNHLYFYWYRQILGQKVEFLVSFYNNEISEKSEIFDDQFSVERPDGSNFTLKIRSTKLEDSAMYFCASSKPPERDTQYFGPGTRLTVL.

This sequence joins TRBV19 and TRBJ1-2; unclear D gene. Germline V gene data show CDR1 as LNHDA and CDR2 as SQIVND (reference sequence). The CDR3 has 14 amino acids. The germline V and J ends were trimmed by 0 bases and 5 bases, with 10 bases remaining between them. In DNA form, the CDR3 reads TGTGCCAGTAGTATAGATCACACCAGGTATGGCTACACCTTC. This gives the protein CASSIDHTRYGYTF.

In this sample, this clone turned up a few times. V gene TRBV4-1 combines with J gene TRBJ1-1, with D maybe TRBD1 (6 bases). This CDR3 has 14 residues. Trimming removed 1 base from V and 9 bases from J, with 15 bases in between. CDR1 and CDR2 (germline): MGHRA, YSYEKL. The DNA of the CDR3 is TGCGCCAGCAGCCAAGGTTTGGACAGATCCAAAGCTTTCTTT. This gives the protein CASSQGLDRSKAFF.

The rearrangement links TRBV24-1 to TRBJ1-2; D perhaps matches TRBD1 (6 bases). CDR3 length equals 12 residues. Trimming pared 8 bases from V and 6 bases from J, leaving 12 bases between. Germline V gene data show CDR1 as KGHDR and CDR2 as SFDVKD. Written as DNA, the CDR3 is TGTGCCACCATGGGGGCAGGGGATGGCTACACCTTC. Translation: CATMGAGDGYTF.

The rearrangement links TRBV6-5 to TRBJ1-1; TRBD1 might be the D (5 bases). V shed 7 bases and J shed 10 bases, with 19 bases lying between them. CDR1 is MNHEY and CDR2 is SVGAGI in the germline V gene. CDR3 size: 13 residues. CDR3 amino acids: CASTGPGTARAFF. The CDR3 DNA reads as TGTGCCAGCACCGGTCCCGGGACGGCAAGAGCTTTCTTT.

This chain uses TRBV11-1 with TRBJ2-2; D gene unclear. V lost 2 bases to trimming and J lost 5 bases, with 9 bases between them. CDR1 SGHAT and CDR2 FQDESV come from the germline V gene (reference sequence). The CDR3 contains 14 residues. Here the CDR3 reads CASSLLMATGELFF. In DNA form, the CDR3 reads TGTGCCAGCAGCTTACTAATGGCGACCGGGGAGCTGTTTTTT.

The V call is TRBV12-3 or TRBV12-4, the J call TRBJ1-5, with D perhaps matching TRBD1 (6 bases). The CDR3 runs 13 residues. Between the trimmed V and J ends, which lost 5 bases and 7 bases, there was a span of 12 bases. CDR3 loop: CASSAYREQPQHF. In DNA, the CDR3 is TGTGCCAGCAGTGCCTACAGGGAACAGCCCCAGCATTTT.

The chain uses TRBV18 and TRBJ1-1; D is undetermined. The germline V gene encodes CDR1 KGHSH and CDR2 LQKENI. V was trimmed by 0 bases and J by 4 bases, leaving 12 bases between them. The CDR3 contains 15 residues. The CDR3 DNA follows: TGTGCCAGCTCACCACCTAATCAGGAGCGCACTGAAGCTTTCTTT. Its protein is CASSPPNQERTEAFF. The full variable domain, in which reference TRBV18 and TRBJ1-1 provide the parts outside the CDR3, is NAGVMQNPRHLVRRRGQEARLRCSPMKGHSHVYWYRQLPEEGLKFMVYLQKENIIDESGMPKERFSAEFPKEGPSILRIQQVVRGDSAAYFCASSPPNQERTEAFFGQGTRLTVV.

This chain joins TRBV7-9 and TRBJ2-7, with TRBD1 as a possible D gene (6 bases). Trimming took off 4 bases at V and 0 bases at J, with 16 bases between the two ends. CDR1 is SEHNR, CDR2 FQNEAQ, per germline (reference sequence). The CDR3 has 16 residues. The CDR3 loop is CASSYRSGQTSYEQYF. CDR3 coding DNA: TGTGCCAGCAGCTACCGCAGTGGACAGACCTCCTACGAGCAGTACTTC.

V and J are TRBV3-1 (or the pseudogene TRBV3-2) and TRBJ2-2; D uncertain. This CDR3 is built from 14 residues. The germline gives CDR1 LGHDT, CDR2 YNNKEL (reference sequence). Trimming shortened V by 4 bases and J by 7 bases, and 13 bases separated the two germline ends. The CDR3 DNA is TGTGCCAGCAGCCGAGAGACTTTGAACGGGGAGCTGTTTTTT. This translates into CASSRETLNGELFF.

The chain combines TRBV4-2 with TRBJ2-1; 9 bases line up with TRBD2. Germline CDR1 and CDR2: LGHNA and YNFKEQ. The junction had 11 bases not matched to a gene; V was cut back by 0 bases and J by 8 bases. The CDR3 is 17 amino acids. The CDR3 sequence is CASSQEGRVAGAYEQFF. Here the CDR3 DNA reads TGTGCCAGCAGCCAAGAAGGGAGGGTAGCGGGGGCATATGAGCAGTTCTTC.